This is a list of T cell receptor beta chains from one sample in a study of shared clonotypes between healthy human individuals. Measured with immunoSEQ multiplex PCR; TCRdb has only the in-frame clones, and not every one. The sample lists roughly 2.1 million clones; approximately 94% were seen once. Material for sequencing was naive CD8+ T cells from PBMCs. Receptor source: a man younger than 30 in good health. Some clones in this sample may be carry-over from other donors' samples. The CDR3 runs from the conserved cysteine through the conserved F or W. The D gene is left open where the match is weak. Some rows mark clone size as missing; the rest say once, few, many or name a class of expanded clone.

V gene: TRBV30; J gene: TRBJ1-2; D gene: .; clone size: .; CDR3 length: 14; CDR3 protein: CAWTNPRGIYGYTF; CDR3 DNA: TGTGCCTGGACTAACCCTAGAGGAATCTATGGCTACACCTTC
V gene: TRBV7-8; J gene: TRBJ2-7; D gene: .; clone size: .; CDR3 length: 14; CDR3 protein: CASSFGRGSYEQYF; CDR3 DNA: TGTGCCAGCAGCTTCGGCAGGGGCTCCTACGAGCAGTACTTC
V gene: TRBV7-9; J gene: TRBJ2-1; D gene: TRBD2; clone size: .; CDR3 length: 15; CDR3 protein: CASSEREGRVNEQFF; CDR3 DNA: TGTGCCAGCTCGGAGCGGGAGGGGAGGGTAAATGAGCAGTTCTTC
V gene: TRBV28; J gene: TRBJ2-2; D gene: .; clone size: .; CDR3 length: 14; CDR3 protein: CASSPVPGAGELFF; CDR3 DNA: TGTGCCAGCAGCCCCGTTCCGGGGGCAGGGGAGCTGTTTTTT
V gene: TRBV9; J gene: TRBJ2-1; D gene: .; clone size: .; CDR3 length: 14; CDR3 protein: CASSPVGVYNEQFF; CDR3 DNA: TGTGCCAGCAGCCCCGTGGGAGTTTACAATGAGCAGTTCTTC
V gene: TRBV7-2; J gene: TRBJ2-2; D gene: .; clone size: .; CDR3 length: 13; CDR3 protein: CASSLVGARELFF; CDR3 DNA: TGTGCCAGCAGCTTAGTCGGTGCGCGGGAGCTGTTTTTT
V gene: TRBV19; J gene: TRBJ2-4; D gene: TRBD1; clone size: .; CDR3 length: 16; CDR3 protein: CARSSRDRIAKNIQYF; CDR3 DNA: TGTGCCAGGAGTTCACGGGACAGAATAGCCAAAAACATTCAGTACTTC
V gene: TRBV29-1; J gene: TRBJ1-2; D gene: TRBD1; clone size: .; CDR3 length: 15; CDR3 protein: CSVPGARQGGNGYTF; CDR3 DNA: TGCAGCGTCCCAGGGGCCCGACAGGGAGGGAATGGCTACACCTTC
V gene: TRBV29-1; J gene: TRBJ2-7; D gene: TRBD2; clone size: .; CDR3 length: 17; CDR3 protein: CSVASRISGGVTYEQYF; CDR3 DNA: TGCAGCGTTGCCTCTCGGATCTCGGGGGGGGTCACTTACGAGCAGTACTTC
V gene: TRBV7-8; J gene: TRBJ1-5; D gene: TRBD1; clone size: .; CDR3 length: 19; CDR3 protein: CASSSLRVDRAGGNQPQHF; CDR3 DNA: TGTGCCAGCAGCTCCCTAAGGGTGGACAGGGCGGGTGGCAATCAGCCCCAGCATTTT
V gene: TRBV6-1; J gene: TRBJ1-1; D gene: .; clone size: .; CDR3 length: 13; CDR3 protein: CASSVAGGAEAFF; CDR3 DNA: TGTGCCAGCAGTGTCGCGGGGGGGGCTGAAGCTTTCTTT
V gene: TRBV7-3; J gene: TRBJ2-1; D gene: TRBD2; clone size: .; CDR3 length: 20; CDR3 protein: CASSLTPGGGLAGPYNEQFF; CDR3 DNA: TGTGCCAGCAGCTTAACCCCGGGCGGAGGACTAGCGGGACCTTACAATGAGCAGTTCTTC
V gene: TRBV7-9; J gene: TRBJ2-6; D gene: TRBD2; clone size: .; CDR3 length: 17; CDR3 protein: CASSLESGSSGANVLTF; CDR3 DNA: TGTGCCAGCAGCTTAGAAAGCGGGAGCTCTGGGGCCAACGTCCTGACTTTC
V gene: TRBV19; J gene: TRBJ1-2; D gene: .; clone size: .; CDR3 length: 17; CDR3 protein: CASSMTPPGLAFYGYTF; CDR3 DNA: TGTGCCAGTAGTATGACACCCCCGGGGTTGGCGTTCTATGGCTACACCTTC
V gene: TRBV10-3; J gene: TRBJ2-5; D gene: .; clone size: once; CDR3 length: 13; CDR3 protein: CAIGQPPEETQYF; CDR3 DNA: TGTGCCATCGGACAGCCCCCGGAGGAGACCCAGTACTTC
V gene: TRBV6-1; J gene: TRBJ2-5; D gene: TRBD2; clone size: .; CDR3 length: 13; CDR3 protein: CASRREAIETQYF; CDR3 DNA: TGTGCCAGCAGGCGGGAGGCGATAGAGACCCAGTACTTC
V gene: TRBV11-2; J gene: TRBJ2-1; D gene: .; clone size: .; CDR3 length: 13; CDR3 protein: CASSLLSGNEQFF; CDR3 DNA: TGTGCCAGCAGCTTACTGTCTGGGAATGAGCAGTTCTTC
V gene: TRBV5-6; J gene: TRBJ1-3; D gene: .; clone size: .; CDR3 length: 17; CDR3 protein: CASSRVRGRGTGNTIYF; CDR3 DNA: TGTGCCAGCAGTCGTGTTCGGGGGAGGGGGACTGGAAACACCATATATTTT
V gene: TRBV29-1; J gene: TRBJ1-2; D gene: .; clone size: .; CDR3 length: 12; CDR3 protein: CSARNFDYGYTF; CDR3 DNA: TGCAGCGCGCGAAATTTTGACTATGGCTACACCTTC
V gene: TRBV9; J gene: TRBJ1-2; D gene: .; clone size: .; CDR3 length: 15; CDR3 protein: CASSPTSRDHYGYTF; CDR3 DNA: TGTGCCAGCAGCCCTACCAGCAGGGACCACTATGGCTACACCTTC
V gene: TRBV25-1; J gene: TRBJ2-7; D gene: TRBD2; clone size: .; CDR3 length: 18; CDR3 protein: CASSDALAVTSGIYEQYF; CDR3 DNA: TGTGCCAGCAGTGATGCCCTCGCGGTGACTAGCGGGATTTACGAGCAGTACTTC
V gene: TRBV27; J gene: TRBJ1-1; D gene: TRBD1; clone size: .; CDR3 length: 15; CDR3 protein: CASSLRDRSNTEAFF; CDR3 DNA: TGTGCCAGCAGTCTGCGGGACAGATCTAACACTGAAGCTTTCTTT
V gene: TRBV9; J gene: TRBJ2-7; D gene: .; clone size: once; CDR3 length: 14; CDR3 protein: CASSVGASSAEQYF; CDR3 DNA: TGTGCCAGCAGCGTAGGGGCTAGCAGCGCTGAGCAGTACTTC
V gene: TRBV7-3; J gene: TRBJ2-2; D gene: TRBD2; clone size: .; CDR3 length: 16; CDR3 protein: CASSPDRLADTGELFF; CDR3 DNA: TGTGCCAGCAGCCCCGATCGACTAGCTGACACCGGGGAGCTGTTTTTT
V gene: TRBV10-3; J gene: TRBJ2-7; D gene: .; clone size: .; CDR3 length: 12; CDR3 protein: CATADGSYEQYF; CDR3 DNA: TGTGCCACCGCGGACGGGTCCTACGAGCAGTACTTC
V gene: TRBV6-1; J gene: TRBJ2-7; D gene: TRBD1; clone size: .; CDR3 length: 15; CDR3 protein: CASSEGDRSTYEQYF; CDR3 DNA: TGTGCCAGCAGTGAGGGGGACAGGTCCACCTACGAGCAGTACTTC
V gene: TRBV5-6; J gene: TRBJ1-1; D gene: TRBD1; clone size: .; CDR3 length: 13; CDR3 protein: CASSAGQGDAAFF; CDR3 DNA: TGTGCCAGCAGCGCAGGACAGGGGGACGCAGCTTTCTTT
V gene: TRBV6-6; J gene: TRBJ2-7; D gene: TRBD1; clone size: .; CDR3 length: 15; CDR3 protein: CASSLNWDSGLEQYF; CDR3 DNA: TGTGCCAGCAGTTTGAATTGGGACAGTGGTCTCGAGCAGTACTTC
V gene: TRBV5-4; J gene: TRBJ2-7; D gene: .; clone size: .; CDR3 length: 16; CDR3 protein: CASSTTPGTQFYEQYF; CDR3 DNA: TGTGCCAGCAGCACAACACCCGGGACTCAATTCTACGAGCAGTACTTC
V gene: TRBV27; J gene: TRBJ1-2; D gene: TRBD1; clone size: .; CDR3 length: 17; CDR3 protein: CASSTTGTVNHIYGYTF; CDR3 DNA: TGTGCCAGCAGTACAACCGGGACAGTGAATCATATCTATGGCTACACCTTC
V gene: TRBV30; J gene: TRBJ2-1; D gene: .; clone size: .; CDR3 length: 14; CDR3 protein: CAKKDRPSYGEQFF; CDR3 DNA: TGTGCCAAGAAAGACAGGCCGTCGTATGGTGAGCAGTTCTTC
V gene: TRBV28; J gene: TRBJ2-5; D gene: TRBD2; clone size: .; CDR3 length: 15; CDR3 protein: CASGDRLAGQETQYF; CDR3 DNA: TGTGCCAGCGGGGATAGACTAGCGGGGCAGGAGACCCAGTACTTC
V gene: TRBV11-2; J gene: TRBJ2-7; D gene: .; clone size: .; CDR3 length: 13; CDR3 protein: CASSARRGAEQYF; CDR3 DNA: TGTGCCAGCAGCGCTAGAAGGGGAGCCGAGCAGTACTTC
V gene: TRBV9; J gene: TRBJ2-5; D gene: .; clone size: .; CDR3 length: 14; CDR3 protein: CASSVDGTQETQYF; CDR3 DNA: TGTGCCAGCAGCGTAGACGGGACCCAAGAGACCCAGTACTTC
V gene: TRBV28; J gene: TRBJ2-7; D gene: TRBD2; clone size: once; CDR3 length: 15; CDR3 protein: CASSLAREGSREQYF; CDR3 DNA: TGTGCCAGCAGTTTGGCTAGGGAGGGTTCAAGGGAGCAGTACTTC
V gene: TRBV19; J gene: TRBJ1-2; D gene: .; clone size: .; CDR3 length: 15; CDR3 protein: CASSAYLTGGYGYTF; CDR3 DNA: TGTGCCAGTAGTGCCTACCTGACCGGTGGGTATGGCTACACCTTC
V gene: TRBV27; J gene: TRBJ2-1; D gene: TRBD2; clone size: .; CDR3 length: 16; CDR3 protein: CASSTSGTSGTDEQFF; CDR3 DNA: TGTGCCAGCAGTACTTCCGGGACTAGCGGGACGGATGAGCAGTTCTTC